Listed below are T cell receptor beta chains from one sample, sequenced in a study of blood T cell repertoires in COVID-19. Profiling relied on immunoSEQ multiplex PCR, and the TCRdb table lists in-frame clones only, not all of them. This table has a few hundred thousand clones, roughly 89% appearing once. Sample: peripheral blood. Every receptor here comes from a woman in her thirties or forties who had recovered from COVID-19. Both conserved end residues are part of each CDR3. A D gene is named only where the DNA matches it firmly. Some rows have no size entry. The others give once, few or many, or a class for an expanded clone.

size: -
D: TRBD2
J: TRBJ2-2
V: TRBV28
DNA: TGTGCCAGCAGTTCGACTAGCGGGAAAGGATTCCCCCCCGGGGAGCTGTTTTTT
CDR3: CASSSTSGKGFPPGELFF

size: -
D: -
J: TRBJ1-6
V: TRBV6-5
DNA: TGTGCCAGCAAGGGGGGGACAAAAGGATCACCCCTCCACTTT
CDR3: CASKGGTKGSPLHF

size: -
D: TRBD1
J: TRBJ1-2
V: TRBV7-8
DNA: TGTGCCAGCAGCACGGCCCGGGAGGGGGCCTATAATGGCTACACCTTC
CDR3: CASSTAREGAYNGYTF

size: -
D: -
J: TRBJ1-2
V: TRBV7-9
DNA: TGTGCCAGCAGCTTATCCGATGCGTACGGGGGCTACACCTTC
CDR3: CASSLSDAYGGYTF

size: -
D: -
J: TRBJ2-2
V: TRBV5-1
DNA: TGCGCCAGTAAGGACACCAACACCGGGGAGCTGTTTTTT
CDR3: CASKDTNTGELFF

size: -
D: TRBD1
J: TRBJ1-4
V: TRBV6-5
DNA: TGTGCCAGCAGGAACCTGACAGGGGAAAATGAAAAACTGTTTTTT
CDR3: CASRNLTGENEKLFF

size: -
D: -
J: TRBJ2-5
V: TRBV18
DNA: TGTGCCAGCTCACTCCGGGGGCAAGAGACCCAGTACTTC
CDR3: CASSLRGQETQYF

size: once
D: -
J: TRBJ2-3
V: TRBV11-3
DNA: TGTGCCAGCAGCTCTGGAGGGGAGTGGGAAGATACGCAGTATTTT
CDR3: CASSSGGEWEDTQYF

size: -
D: -
J: TRBJ2-1
V: TRBV9
DNA: TGTGCCAGCAGCGTTTCAGATGAGCAGTTCTTC
CDR3: CASSVSDEQFF

size: -
D: -
J: TRBJ2-1
V: TRBV4-1
DNA: TGCGCCAGCAGCCAAAGGGGCGGGGATTGGTACGATGAGCAGTTCTTC
CDR3: CASSQRGGDWYDEQFF

size: once
D: -
J: TRBJ1-4
V: TRBV18
DNA: TGTGCCAGCTCACCTCTCCAGGGAAAACTGTTTTTT
CDR3: CASSPLQGKLFF

size: -
D: TRBD2
J: TRBJ2-3
V: TRBV24-1
DNA: TGTGCCACCAGTGGTAGCGGGGGAGCCACAGATACGCAGTATTTT
CDR3: CATSGSGGATDTQYF

size: once
D: -
J: TRBJ2-2
V: TRBV27
DNA: TGTGCCAGCAGTTTATCGGGGCCTGCCCAACGTCCCGGGGAGCTGTTTTTT
CDR3: CASSLSGPAQRPGELFF

size: once
D: -
J: TRBJ1-5
V: TRBV5-1
DNA: TGCGCCCGCAGCTTGGGGGGGGGCGACGGCAATCAGCCCCAGCATTTT
CDR3: CARSLGGGDGNQPQHF

size: once
D: -
J: TRBJ2-1
V: TRBV3-1/TRBV3-2
DNA: TGTGCCAGCAGCCAAGTTCGACCGGGAGATTACAATGAGCAGTTCTTC
CDR3: CASSQVRPGDYNEQFF

size: -
D: -
J: TRBJ2-3
V: TRBV6-7
DNA: TGTGCCAGCAGTTACAAAAGGGACTCCGTTGAGGGCACAGATACGCAGTATTTT
CDR3: CASSYKRDSVEGTDTQYF

size: -
D: -
J: TRBJ1-3
V: TRBV5-5
DNA: TGTGCCAGCAGCTTGGAAGGGGCGGGAGTCCCTGGAAACACCATATATTTT
CDR3: CASSLEGAGVPGNTIYF

size: few
D: -
J: TRBJ1-5
V: TRBV2
DNA: TGTGCCAGCAGTCTCGGACAACGCAATCAGCCCCAGCATTTT
CDR3: CASSLGQRNQPQHF

size: -
D: -
J: TRBJ2-1
V: TRBV18
DNA: TGTGCCAGCTCGAACACGTACAATGAGCAGTTCTTC
CDR3: CASSNTYNEQFF

size: -
D: TRBD1
J: TRBJ1-6
V: TRBV28
DNA: TGTGCCAGCAGTCCGTGGGACAGTTATAATTCACCCCTCCACTTT
CDR3: CASSPWDSYNSPLHF

size: -
D: TRBD1
J: TRBJ1-2
V: TRBV19
DNA: TGTGCCAGTAGTATATTACAGGGGAGAGGCTATGGCTACACCTTC
CDR3: CASSILQGRGYGYTF

size: -
D: -
J: TRBJ2-3
V: TRBV29-1
DNA: TGCAGCGTTGAAGGGATGGGGCCAGATACGCAGTATTTT
CDR3: CSVEGMGPDTQYF

size: -
D: -
J: TRBJ1-1
V: TRBV7-9
DNA: TGTGCCAGCAGACCAGGTGGTTCTACTGAAGCTTTCTTT
CDR3: CASRPGGSTEAFF

size: -
D: -
J: TRBJ2-7
V: TRBV19
DNA: TGTGCCAGTAGTATAGACCCCCGGAGGCCGCCCTACGAGCAGTACTTC
CDR3: CASSIDPRRPPYEQYF

size: -
D: TRBD1
J: TRBJ1-1
V: TRBV27
DNA: TGTGCCAGCAGCCCTGTACCGGGACAGGGAGTGAACACTGAAGCTTTCTTT
CDR3: CASSPVPGQGVNTEAFF

size: -
D: -
J: TRBJ1-6
V: TRBV5-4
DNA: TGTGCCAGCAGCGTCAGGGGTTACAATTCACCCCTCCACTTT
CDR3: CASSVRGYNSPLHF